Included here is one T cell receptor (beta chain) sequence, with context. Its target is not known. Assay: immunoSEQ multiplex PCR; the TCRdb copy retains only in-frame clones and omits some. This sample has about 49,000 clones, with roughly 93% found just once. This sample was taken from a study of cytomegalovirus exposure and HLA in healthy donors. The overall study: The 120 validation repertoires were reported in a later analysis to have been generated on the same platform as the roughly 630 first-cohort repertoires. Regarding the study as a whole: The study put under 200 TCR beta chains on its list as cytomegalovirus-associated. In the 120 or so validation repertoires, approximately 94% of cluster scores exceeded 0, per a later analysis.

This TCR came from a man between 18 and 35 years old in good health and CMV-seronegative. The sequencing sample was made of PBMCs.

The DNA for the CDR3 is TGTGCCAGCAGTTTCCTCCGGGACAGGGGAAACATTCAGTACTTC. This translates into CASSFLRDRGNIQYF. The V gene is TRBV27, the J gene TRBJ2-4, with 10 bases that match TRBD1. The junction had 5 bases not matched to a gene; V was cut back by 3 bases and J by 6 bases. The CDR3 runs 15 residues. Germline V gene lookup returns CDR1 MNHEY and CDR2 SMNVEV (reference sequence).